Described below is a single T cell receptor beta chain sequence and its context. Its antigen is currently unknown. Germline V gene lookup returns CDR1 SGHAT and CDR2 FQDESV (reference sequence). The ends were cut back, 1 base at V and 5 bases at J, with 8 bases in the middle. This CDR3 spans 13 amino acids. Some clones are missing from TCRdb's copy, which holds only in-frame ones; the method was immunoSEQ multiplex PCR. The sample holds under 120,000 clones; around 71% are singletons and the top ten take around 25%. The sample comes from a study of shared clonotypes between healthy human individuals. Overall study findings and caveats: The study drew on few donors, limiting represented genetic and exposure-history diversity. Rarefaction curves obtained for sorted subsets showed sequencing incomplete despite large depth. Naive subsets, compared against memory subsets, generally had larger estimated richness values.

This sequence joins TRBV11-1 and TRBJ2-5; a possible D gene is TRBD2 (5 bases). Sequenced sample: memory CD8+ T cells sorted from blood. As for subset: CD45RO+ cells pooled with CCR7-negative TemRA cells. The sequence was collected from a young woman in good health. In DNA, the CDR3 is TGTGCCAGCAGCTTAGGGACTGGGGAGACCCAGTACTTC. This gives the protein CASSLGTGETQYF. The variable domain in full, with the rest retrieved from reference TRBV11-1 and TRBJ2-5, is EAEVAQSPRYKITEKSQAVAFWCDPISGHATLYWYRQILGQGPELLVQFQDESVVDDSQLPKDRFSAERLKGVDSTLKIQPAELGDSAMYLCASSLGTGETQYFGPGTRLLVL.